Listed below are T cell receptor beta chains from one sample, sequenced in a study of metastatic and nonmetastatic thyroid tumors. TCRdb reassembled clones from the PCR reads with MiXCR. The table includes 15,000 to 20,000 clones, about 30% detected once. Material for sequencing was blood. Source of these receptors: a female donor with papillary thyroid cancer or a benign thyroid nodule (not recorded which). Some clones in this sample may be carry-over from other donors' samples. CDR3s include the opening cysteine and the closing phenylalanine or tryptophan. Rows give clone size only sometimes, using once, few, many, or a class for an expanded clone.

v_call,j_call,clone_size,cdr3_aa
TRBV6-1,TRBJ2-7,few,CASSGGIYEQYF
TRBV20-1,TRBJ1-4,NA,CSAIGTGGAREKLFF
TRBV5-1,TRBJ2-7,many,CASWQGHTSYEQYF
TRBV12-3/TRBV12-4,TRBJ1-1,few,CASHESGQGNTEAFF
TRBV24-1,TRBJ1-4,NA,CATSEGALGGGEKLFF
TRBV20-1,TRBJ1-2,NA,CSAWVDRVYTF
TRBV20-1,TRBJ1-2,NA,CSARPSYNYGYTF
TRBV27,TRBJ2-1,many,CASSGGIGLTSYNEQFF
TRBV20-1,TRBJ1-1,NA,CSARDRRGLYSEAFF
TRBV15,TRBJ1-2,NA,CATSRDGTGPAQLNYGYTF
TRBV7-2,TRBJ1-2,NA,CASSSSGQGDYGYTF
TRBV19,TRBJ2-3,NA,CASSSGQGRTDKQYF
TRBV18,TRBJ2-1,NA,CASSPPGQYNEQFF
TRBV9,TRBJ1-1,NA,CASSADWGGVWAFF
TRBV5-5,TRBJ2-2,many,CASSPNTGELFF
TRBV6-1,TRBJ2-2,NA,CACSVGDSGELFF
TRBV6-9,TRBJ2-7,NA,CASSSGGFGSLPYYEQYF
TRBV9,TRBJ1-1,many,CASSSNTEAFF
TRBV2,TRBJ1-3,few,CASRTGTGSRNTIYF
TRBV3-1,TRBJ2-7,NA,CASSLYRAGEQYF
TRBV20-1,TRBJ2-7,NA,CSAGGRGTYEQYF
TRBV6-1,TRBJ2-7,NA,CASGRTGTTYEQYF
TRBV5-1,TRBJ2-2,NA,CASSLAQGNTGELFF
TRBV6-2/TRBV6-3,TRBJ1-4,many,CASTTQVQGEKLFF
TRBV4-1,TRBJ1-1,many,CASSRGLGDTEAFF
TRBV6-4,TRBJ1-1,medium-sized,CASSVRDGNTEAFF
TRBV20-1,TRBJ2-3,many,CSDQPRGHGTDTQYF
TRBV11-2,TRBJ2-4,many,CASSAPWRADLEAKNIQYF
TRBV28,TRBJ1-4,many,CASSQLRATNEKLFF
TRBV11-3,TRBJ2-1,many,CASSLGWGSKSYNEQFF
TRBV30,TRBJ1-4,once,CAWGAAAHNEKLFF